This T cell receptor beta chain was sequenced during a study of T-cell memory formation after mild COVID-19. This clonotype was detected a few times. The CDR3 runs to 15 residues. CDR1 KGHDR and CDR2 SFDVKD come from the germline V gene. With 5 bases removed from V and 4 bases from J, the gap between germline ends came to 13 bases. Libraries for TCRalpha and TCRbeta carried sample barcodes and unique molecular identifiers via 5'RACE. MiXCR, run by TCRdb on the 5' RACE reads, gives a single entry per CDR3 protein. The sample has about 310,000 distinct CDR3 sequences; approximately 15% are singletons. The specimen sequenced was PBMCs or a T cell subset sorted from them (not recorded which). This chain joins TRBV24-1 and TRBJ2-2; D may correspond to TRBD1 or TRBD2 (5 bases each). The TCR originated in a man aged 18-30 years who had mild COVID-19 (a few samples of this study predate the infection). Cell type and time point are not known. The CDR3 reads CATSAPGAATGELFF. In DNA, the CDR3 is TGTGCCACCAGTGCCCCCGGGGCCGCCACCGGGGAGCTGTTTTTT.